Listed below are T cell receptor beta chains from one sample, sequenced in a study of OX40 agonist ivuxolimab in advanced cancers. Generated by immunoSEQ multiplex PCR, the TCRdb table keeps only in-frame clones and is missing some. There are approximately 77,000 clones in the sample; about 93% occur only once, and 0.32% lies in the top ten. This material consisted of CD4+ or CD8+ T cells sorted from blood, taken in a trial of the OX40 agonist ivuxolimab. These receptor sequences come from an adult with an advanced solid tumor such as melanoma, head and neck, liver or kidney cancer. CDR3s include the opening cysteine and the closing phenylalanine or tryptophan.

v_gene: TRBV5-1
j_gene: TRBJ1-5
CDR3aa: CASSPTGDQPQHF

v_gene: TRBV25-1
j_gene: TRBJ1-2
CDR3aa: CASGTGLTYGYTF

v_gene: TRBV6-5
j_gene: TRBJ2-7
CDR3aa: CASKSGGTGSYEQYF

v_gene: TRBV5-1
j_gene: TRBJ1-3
CDR3aa: CASSLDSGPSSGNTIYF

v_gene: TRBV18
j_gene: TRBJ2-7
CDR3aa: CASSPSWVGGAGYEQYF

v_gene: TRBV2
j_gene: TRBJ1-3
CDR3aa: CASSEVINTIYF

v_gene: TRBV6-1
j_gene: TRBJ1-2
CDR3aa: CASSDAGSYGYTF

v_gene: TRBV6-5
j_gene: TRBJ2-2
CDR3aa: CASKGPNTGELFF

v_gene: TRBV30
j_gene: TRBJ2-6
CDR3aa: CAWKGSPGANVLTF

v_gene: TRBV5-1
j_gene: TRBJ2-2
CDR3aa: CASSLVQANPGTGELFF

v_gene: TRBV6-5
j_gene: TRBJ2-7
CDR3aa: CASTPGISPYEQYF

v_gene: TRBV27
j_gene: TRBJ2-7
CDR3aa: CASKPGTSRAYEQYF

v_gene: TRBV6-5
j_gene: TRBJ2-1
CDR3aa: CASSYVAGDNEQFF

v_gene: TRBV23-1
j_gene: TRBJ1-5
CDR3aa: CASSQWGRTQHF

v_gene: TRBV5-1
j_gene: TRBJ2-1
CDR3aa: CASSLGPNNEQFF

v_gene: TRBV28
j_gene: TRBJ1-6
CDR3aa: CASSPRGGRLYNSPLHF